The following is a T cell receptor (beta chain) sequence with its context. Libraries for TCRalpha and TCRbeta carried sample barcodes and unique molecular identifiers via 5'RACE. Each CDR3 protein gets one entry after TCRdb re-called the 5' RACE reads with MiXCR. The sample carries approximately 89,000 distinct CDR3 sequences, about 13% recorded once. This record belongs to a study of T-cell memory formation after mild COVID-19. Germline CDR1 is SGHTA and CDR2 is FQGNSA. This CDR3 has 14 residues. The ends were cut back, 6 bases at V and 2 bases at J, with 13 bases in the middle. This chain connects TRBV7-2 to TRBJ1-2; no definite D call. This TCR was sampled from a man between 18 and 35 years old who had mild COVID-19 (a few samples of this study predate the infection). Cell type and time point are not known. The sample comprised PBMCs or a T cell subset sorted from them (not recorded which). The CDR3 DNA sequence: TGTGCCAGCAGTGAAAATGAAGGGAACTATGGCTACACCTTC. Its translation: CASSENEGNYGYTF.